The clone carrying this TCR beta chain was seen many times. As yet, its antigen is unknown. The CDR3 is 15 residues long. The germline CDR1 and CDR2 sequences are SGHTA and FQGNSA. Between the trimmed V and J ends, which lost 5 bases and 0 bases, there was a span of 14 bases. Patients between 18 and 65 years old had hyperthyroidism, newly diagnosed and lasting under 2 months. On the basis of clinical symptoms, serum thyroxine and TRAb, thyroid ultrasound and orbital computed tomography, diagnoses were made. This sample stems from a study of T cells in Graves' hyperthyroidism and ophthalmopathy. The overall study: Once the initial diagnosis was made, peripheral blood was obtained before any treatment. General study points: Blood also carried most thyroid clonotypes expanded above 0.001.

Amplified TCR beta CDR3 regions derived from RNA transcripts. The HTBI primer set served for first-round RT-PCR of the TCR CDR3. Using its own MiXCR run on the multiplex PCR reads, TCRdb lists one record per CDR3 protein. The data contain about 560,000 distinct CDR3 sequences, 16% of them singletons. Material: blood. The TCR comes from a woman younger than 35 with Graves' hyperthyroidism. This rearrangement joins TRBV7-2 to TRBJ2-7, with a weak D call TRBD2 (6 bases). Here the CDR3 reads CASSPTPTSSYEQYF. The CDR3 bases are TGTGCCAGCAGCCCAACTCCGACTAGCTCCTACGAGCAGTACTTC. The full variable domain, with the rest looked up from reference TRBV7-2 and TRBJ2-7, is GAGVSQSPSNKVTEKGKDVELRCDPISGHTALYWYRQSLGQGLEFLIYFQGNSAPDKSGLPSDRFSAERTGGSVSTLTIQRTQQEDSAVYLCASSPTPTSSYEQYFGPGTRLTVT.